Sequencing of this TCR beta chain was carried out in a study of tumor-infiltrating lymphocytes in oesophageal squamous cell carcinoma. Using its own MiXCR run on the PCR reads, TCRdb lists one record per CDR3 protein. The sample has 15,000 or so distinct CDR3 sequences; 45% to 50% are singletons. This TCR came from a female donor with esophageal squamous cell carcinoma. The specimen sequenced was normal esophageal tissue next to the tumor.

This CDR3 reads CASSRGPYTDTQYF. The DNA for the CDR3 is TGTGCCAGCAGTAGGGGGCCATACACAGATACGCAGTATTTT. This sequence joins TRBV6-4 and TRBJ2-3, with 7 nucleotides matching TRBD1. The trim removed 5 bases at V and 2 bases at J, leaving 4 bases unmatched. The germline V gene has CDR1 MRHNA and CDR2 SNTAGT. This CDR3 spans 14 amino acids.